The TCR beta chain described here comes from a study of siplizumab effects on memory and regulatory T cells. General study points: Naive T cells, seemingly more diverse than memory cells, seemed major alloresponse contributors. Under siplizumab, an average roughly 69% of mappable alloreactive CD4+ clones were Treg-derived, compared with approximately 27% in controls.

The CDR3 has 16 residues. V shed 8 bases and J 5 bases; nucleotides not matched to a gene: 15. Germline CDR1 is SQVTM and CDR2 is ANQGSEA. TCR templates, roughly 100,000 per sample, were assayed. Assay used: immunoSEQ multiplex PCR; TCRdb lists only in-frame clones, some missing. The data hold about 69,000 clones, with approximately 89% observed a single time. Comments on this clone: The antigen is unknown.

The TCR was taken from a human donor in good health. Sequencing used Tregs sorted from blood. The V call is TRBV29-1, the J call TRBJ2-1, with 10 bases identical to TRBD2. The CDR3: CSFSAGLAVRDNEQFF. The CDR3 DNA follows: TGCAGCTTCTCCGCAGGACTAGCGGTGAGGGACAATGAGCAGTTCTTC.